Below, 8 T cell receptor beta chains from the same sample are listed, as sequenced in a study of identical twins (TCRdb year 2016). The library was generated by 5' RACE. Instrument used: Illumina HiSeq 2000. The raw public reads went through TCRdb reprocessing: fastp at Q25, MiXCR clone calling, in-frame beta chains kept. All rows with the same CDR3 protein become a single entry with the most common DNA and genes. Within this sample are about 890,000 distinct CDR3 sequences, with 12% of them counted one time only. Around 1.6% of the sample is held by the ten biggest clonotypes. These data were also reused for a study on yellow fever vaccine responses in identical twins.

Sequences were obtained from PBMCs. The source is a woman between 18 and 29 years old in good health.

This clonotype was counted a few times. The rearrangement uses TRBV21-1 and TRBJ2-7; the table gives TRBD2 as D, unverified against the DNA. TRBV21-1 is a pseudogene locus. The length of the CDR3 is 15 residues. For the CDR3, the DNA is TGTGCCAGCAGCACTAGCGGGGGGCCCCCCTACGAGCAGTACGTC. This sequence encodes CASSTSGGPPYEQYV.

This clonotype was seen a few times. V usage is TRBV19 and J usage is TRBJ2-7; TRBD1 is a possible D gene (5 bases). Trimming stripped 9 bases from V and 0 bases from J, with 15 bases between. This CDR3 comprises 14 residues. CDR1 is LNHDA, CDR2 SQIVND, per germline (reference sequence). The CDR3 coding sequence is TGTGCCAGCAGTCCGGACACTCACTCCTACGAGCAGTACTTC. Translating it yields CASSPDTHSYEQYF.

The chain couples TRBV28 to TRBJ2-7; D is unresolved. This CDR3 spans 13 amino acids. V lost 6 bases and J lost 0, with 9 bases in between. Germline values: CDR1 MDHEN, CDR2 SYDVKM. CDR3 loop: CASSPVNSYEQYV. DNA for the CDR3: TGTGCCAGCAGCCCCGTTAACTCCTACGAGCAGTACGTC.

This clonotype was counted many times. The chain uses TRBV20-1 and TRBJ2-2; TRBD2 aligns across 9 bases. This CDR3 comprises 15 residues. Germline values: CDR1 DFQATT, CDR2 SNEGSKA (reference sequence). After removal of 5 bases from V and 0 bases from J, the junction contained 4 bases not matched to a gene. CDR3 nucleotide sequence: TGCAGTGCTTCTAGGACTAGCGCGAACACCGGGGAGCTGTTTTTT. Protein sequence: CSASRTSANTGELFF.

Many counts were recorded for this clonotype. V is TRBV20-1 and J is TRBJ2-3; possible D gene TRBD2, 6 bases. V gave up 8 bases and J gave up 0 bases, with 15 bases separating them. From germline, CDR1 is DFQATT and CDR2 SNEGSKA (reference sequence). This CDR3 spans 14 amino acids. CDR3 nucleotide sequence: TGCAGTACCCTAATACGGGGGAGCACAGATACGCAGTATTTT. It specifies CSTLIRGSTDTQYF.

This clonotype turned up a few times. The chain combines TRBV20-1 with TRBJ2-1; D is perhaps TRBD2 (5 bases). The germline V gene encodes CDR1 DFQATT and CDR2 SNEGSKA (reference sequence). The CDR3 runs to 14 residues. Trimming cost V 6 bases and J 6 bases, with 18 bases left between them. Written as DNA, the CDR3 is TGCAGTGCCCAGCTTGGACTCGTGAGCAATGAGCAGTTCTTC. This encodes CSAQLGLVSNEQFF.

This rearrangement joins TRBV12-3 or TRBV12-4 to TRBJ2-7; 7 bases line up with TRBD2. V lost 3 bases, J lost 7 bases, and 12 bases stayed unmatched. This CDR3 contains 15 residues. The CDR3 is CASSLVSGTYREQYF. The CDR3 DNA sequence: TGTGCCAGCAGTTTGGTCAGCGGGACCTATAGGGAGCAGTACTTC.

This clonotype was seen a handful of times. V and J are TRBV20-1 and TRBJ2-1, with D possibly TRBD2 on 5 matching bases. The CDR3 covers 13 residues. In germline, CDR1 is DFQATT, CDR2 SNEGSKA (reference sequence). V lost 3 bases, J lost 9 bases, and 15 bases lay in between. The CDR3 is CSASPLALGEQFF. The CDR3, as DNA: TGCAGTGCTAGCCCTCTAGCACTGGGTGAGCAGTTCTTC.